The 17 T cell receptor beta chains presented below share a single source sample, sequenced in a study of blood T cell repertoires in COVID-19. Assay: immunoSEQ multiplex PCR; the TCRdb copy retains only in-frame clones and omits some. The sample carries about 220,000 clones, 88% recorded once. Sequencing was done on a sample of PBMCs or T cells enriched from blood (not recorded which). The origin of the receptors is a woman in her forties or fifties with acute COVID-19.

The chain uses TRBV9 and TRBJ1-6; the D is unclear. The germline CDR1 and CDR2 sequences are SGDLS and YYNGEE. Trimming left V 4 bases short and J 10 bases short, with 18 bases between. The CDR3 sequence is 15 residues long. The CDR3, as DNA: TGTGCCAGCAGCCGGGATCTCTCCGCCGGGTCACCCCTCCACTTT. It is translated as CASSRDLSAGSPLHF.

This clone was recorded only once. The genes are TRBV18 and TRBJ2-1; perhaps TRBD1 as D (5 bases). V was cut by 3 bases and J by 4 bases, with 13 bases left in between. The CDR3 has 15 residues. The germline gives CDR1 KGHSH, CDR2 LQKENI. As DNA, the CDR3 is TGTGCCAGCTCACCGATGTGGGGCGATTACAATGAGCAGTTCTTC. It yields the protein CASSPMWGDYNEQFF.

This chain joins TRBV29-1 and TRBJ2-2, with 10 bases matching TRBD2. CDR1 SQVTM and CDR2 ANQGSEA come from the germline V gene. Trimming cost V 5 bases and J 5 bases; bases outside gene matches: 11. The CDR3 sequence is 16 residues long. The CDR3 region is CSVLYTGLAPTGELFF. In DNA, the CDR3 is TGCAGCGTTCTTTATACGGGACTAGCGCCAACCGGGGAGCTGTTTTTT.

The gene calls are TRBV13 and TRBJ1-3; TRBD1 might be the D (6 bases). V lost 4 bases and J lost 0, with 10 bases in between. This CDR3 is 15 amino acids long. The germline V gene has CDR1 PRHDT and CDR2 FYEKMQ (reference sequence). The CDR3 here is CASSSTGLSGNTIYF. In nucleotides, the CDR3 is TGTGCCAGCAGCTCCACAGGGCTCTCTGGAAACACCATATATTTT.

The gene calls are TRBV6-1 and TRBJ1-6; 11 bases match TRBD1. V shed 0 bases and J 12 bases; nucleotides not matched to a gene: 13. This CDR3 comprises 18 residues. The germline gives CDR1 MNHNS, CDR2 SASEGT. The CDR3 nucleotides are TGTGCCAGCAGTGAAGCTCGGGACAGGGGGGTCTCTAGGGGACCCCTCCACTTT. Translating it yields CASSEARDRGVSRGPLHF.

This rearrangement joins TRBV18 to TRBJ2-7; 7 bases align to TRBD2. The CDR3 is made up of 15 amino acids. Germline V gene data show CDR1 as KGHSH and CDR2 as LQKENI. V was pared by 3 bases and J by 2 bases, with 7 bases of the junction left unmatched. CDR3 protein: CASSPRSGDTYEQYF. In DNA form, the CDR3 reads TGTGCCAGCTCACCTCGGAGCGGGGATACCTACGAGCAGTACTTC.

The chain recombines TRBV10-3 with TRBJ2-3; 14 bases match TRBD2. CDR1 is ENHRY and CDR2 is SYGVKD in the germline V gene. The CDR3 consists of 16 residues. The ends lost 8 bases at V and 2 bases at J; junction bases unmatched: 6. CDR3 loop: CAIGTSGGFTTDTQYF. DNA of the CDR3: TGTGCCATCGGGACTAGCGGGGGATTTACCACAGATACGCAGTATTTT.

This clone was found once. The CDR3 nucleotides are TGTGCCAGCAGCCTACGGGGGAACACTGAAGCTTTCTTT. It translates to CASSLRGNTEAFF. The gene calls are TRBV5-4 and TRBJ1-1; D unresolved. Germline-derived CDR1 and CDR2 are SGHNT and YYREEE (reference sequence). V lost 4 bases and J 1 base, leaving 8 bases between the germline ends. The CDR3 covers 13 residues.

The gene calls are TRBV10-3 and TRBJ1-6; 8 nucleotides match TRBD1. The junction had 8 bases not matched to a gene; V was cut back by 6 bases and J by 10 bases. CDR3 length equals 14 residues. Germline CDR1 is ENHRY and CDR2 is SYGVKD. This chain's CDR3 is CAISLGQGGSPLHF. For the CDR3, the DNA is TGTGCCATCAGCCTCGGACAGGGTGGATCACCCCTCCACTTT.

The chain recombines TRBV3-1 (or the pseudogene TRBV3-2) with TRBJ1-1; D not resolved. The V and J ends lost 4 bases and 3 bases respectively, with 9 bases between them. CDR3 length equals 13 residues. Per germline, CDR1 LGHDT and CDR2 YNNKEL (reference sequence). CDR3 coding DNA: TGTGCCAGCAGCCGCGGCGGGGACACTGAAGCTTTCTTT. As protein: CASSRGGDTEAFF.

The V gene is TRBV11-2, the J gene TRBJ2-1; 12 positions match TRBD2. The germline CDR1 and CDR2 sequences are SGHAT and FQNNGV. The V gene end was trimmed by 4 bases and the J gene end by 7 bases; junction bases not matched to a gene: 5. The CDR3 runs 15 residues. The CDR3 DNA reads TGTGCCAGCAGCTGGACTAGCGGGGCCCTAAATGAGCAGTTCTTC. Its protein product is CASSWTSGALNEQFF.

This rearrangement joins TRBV7-3 to TRBJ2-3; possibly TRBD2 for D (6 bases). The CDR3 loop spans 14 amino acids. Trimming removed 0 bases from V and 8 bases from J, with 12 bases in between. Germline loops: CDR1 SGHTA, CDR2 FQGTGA. The CDR3 DNA sequence: TGTGCCAGCAGCTTAACAGCCGGGAGAGGTACGCAGTATTTT. It translates to CASSLTAGRGTQYF. Drawing the rest from reference TRBV7-3 and TRBJ2-3, the complete variable domain is GAGVSQTPSNKVTEKGKYVELRCDPISGHTALYWYRQSLGQGPEFLIYFQGTGAADDSGLPNDRFFAVRPEGSVSTLKIQRTERGDSAVYLCASSLTAGRGTQYFGPGTRLTVL.

In its sample, this clone was seen once. The V call is TRBV18, the J call TRBJ1-1; TRBD1 aligns across 7 bases. Looked up from germline, CDR1 is KGHSH and CDR2 is LQKENI. The CDR3 is 17 residues long. V lost 3 bases to trimming and J lost 5 bases; unmatched junction nucleotides: 15. The CDR3 bases are TGTGCCAGCTCACCCGATAAAATCAGGGGGTGGGCTACTGAAGCTTTCTTT. Its protein product is CASSPDKIRGWATEAFF.

V usage is TRBV5-4 and J usage is TRBJ2-7; no definite D call. Trimming took off 5 bases at V and 3 bases at J, with 6 bases between the two ends. The CDR3 runs 11 residues. Germline V gene sequence: CDR1 SGHNT, CDR2 YYREEE (reference sequence). The CDR3 region is CASSFGYEQYF. DNA of the CDR3: TGTGCCAGCAGTTTCGGCTACGAGCAGTACTTC.

The V gene is TRBV24-1, the J gene TRBJ2-7, with D possibly being TRBD1 (5 bases). The CDR3 is 21 amino acids. Per germline, CDR1 KGHDR and CDR2 SFDVKD. Trimming removed 3 bases at V and 3 bases at J, with 32 bases between. The CDR3, as DNA: TGTGCCACCAGTGATCCCCCCCCTTGGGGCAGGTTAATTGGGCCCCACTACGAGCAGTACTTC. This codes for CATSDPPPWGRLIGPHYEQYF.

This clone was detected once. The chain combines TRBV5-1 with TRBJ2-1, with 8 bases aligning to TRBD2. With 4 bases clipped from V and 7 bases from J, the junction kept 10 bases outside the gene matches. The length of the CDR3 is 15 residues. Germline assignment: CDR1 SGHRS and CDR2 YFSETQ. The CDR3 nucleotides read TGCGCCAGCAGCCGGAGGGTGGGCGGGGGGAATGAGCAGTTCTTC. It is translated as CASSRRVGGGNEQFF.

The V and J genes are TRBV28 and TRBJ1-6, with 8 bases that match TRBD1. The CDR3 is made up of 15 amino acids. CDR1 is MDHEN and CDR2 is SYDVKM in the germline V gene. J lost 7 bases, V lost 5 bases, and 7 bases had no gene match. DNA of the CDR3: TGTGCCAGCAGTCCACGGACAGGGAGGAATTCACCCCTCCACTTT. Its protein product is CASSPRTGRNSPLHF. Combining the CDR3 with reference TRBV28 and TRBJ1-6 gives the whole variable domain DVKVTQSSRYLVKRTGEKVFLECVQDMDHENMFWYRQDPGLGLRLIYFSYDVKMKEKGDIPEGYSVSREKKERFSLILESASTNQTSMYLCASSPRTGRNSPLHFGNGTRLTVT.